The rows below give T cell receptor beta chains drawn from one sample of a study of T-cell reconstitution after alpha-beta-depleted transplantation in children. TCRdb re-called the PCR reads through MiXCR, storing one row per CDR3 protein. The data contain fewer than 1 million distinct CDR3 sequences, 16% of them singletons. The source material was PBMCs, mostly from graft donor cells, sampled 360 days after TCRalphabeta/CD19-depleted stem cell transplant. The receptor source for this set is a male patient under 18 who had a stem cell transplant for acute lymphoblastic leukemia, so the T cells may come from the graft donor. Each CDR3 is given with its conserved first and last residue.

TRBV5-1,TRBJ2-3,CASRLAGIDTQYF
TRBV29-1,TRBJ2-1,CSVSERGGPGNEQFF
TRBV7-8,TRBJ2-2,CASSLVLAGYTGELFF
TRBV29-1,TRBJ1-2,CSVLRISANYGYTF
TRBV12-3/TRBV12-4,TRBJ2-3,CASRPLAGVRDTQYF
TRBV20-1,TRBJ2-2,CSVKKGLLPTGELFF
TRBV5-5,TRBJ2-1,CASSIEGGSNNEQFF
TRBV7-6,TRBJ2-4,CASSLLRGHGDIQYF
TRBV29-1,TRBJ2-1,CSVTKALARGNEQFF
TRBV5-1,TRBJ1-5,CASSLVPTGSNQPQHF
TRBV24-1,TRBJ2-2,CATSDPGQGSGELFF
TRBV21-1,TRBJ2-5,CASSKATSHLQETQYF
TRBV5-1,TRBJ2-7,CASSARTVYEQYF
TRBV5-1,TRBJ2-2,CASSPGDSGIHGELFF
TRBV4-1,TRBJ1-6,CASSPRSDSPLHF
TRBV12-3/TRBV12-4,TRBJ1-3,CASSFSGSSGNTIYF
TRBV20-1,TRBJ2-2,CSARSLAGGLNTGELFF
TRBV15,TRBJ2-7,CATSSELTGSSYEQYF